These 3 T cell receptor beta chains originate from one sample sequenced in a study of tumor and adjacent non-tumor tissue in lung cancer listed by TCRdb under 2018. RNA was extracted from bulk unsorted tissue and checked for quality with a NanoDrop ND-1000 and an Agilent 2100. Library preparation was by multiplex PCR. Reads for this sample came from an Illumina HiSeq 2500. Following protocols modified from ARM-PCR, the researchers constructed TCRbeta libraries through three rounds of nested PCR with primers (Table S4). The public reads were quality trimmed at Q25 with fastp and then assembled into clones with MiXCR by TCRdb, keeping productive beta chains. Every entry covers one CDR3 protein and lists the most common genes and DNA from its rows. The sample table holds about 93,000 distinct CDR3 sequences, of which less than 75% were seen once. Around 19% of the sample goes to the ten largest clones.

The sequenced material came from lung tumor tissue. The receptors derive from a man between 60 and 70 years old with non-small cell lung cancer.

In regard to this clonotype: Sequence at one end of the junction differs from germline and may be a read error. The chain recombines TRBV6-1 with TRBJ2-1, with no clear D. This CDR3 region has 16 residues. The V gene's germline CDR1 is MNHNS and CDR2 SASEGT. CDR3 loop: CASSDLGKSSYYEQFF. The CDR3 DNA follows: TGTGCCAGCAGTGACCTTGGCAAATCCTCCTACTATGAGCAGTTCTTC.

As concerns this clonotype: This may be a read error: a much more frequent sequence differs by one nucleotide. CDR3 sequence reads: CATSDFLGELFF. The CDR3 DNA is TGTGCCACCAGTGATTTCCTCGGGGAGCTGTTTTTT. The gene calls are TRBV24-1 and TRBJ2-2, with no clear D. The CDR3 totals 12 residues. Between the trimmed V and J ends, which lost 1 base and 7 bases, there was a span of 3 bases. Germline V gene data show CDR1 as KGHDR and CDR2 as SFDVKD.

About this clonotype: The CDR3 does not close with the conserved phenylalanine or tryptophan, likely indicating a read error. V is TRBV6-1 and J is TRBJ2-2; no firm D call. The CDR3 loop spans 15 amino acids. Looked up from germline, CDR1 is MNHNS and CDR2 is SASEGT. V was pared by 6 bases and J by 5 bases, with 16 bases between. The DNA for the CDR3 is TGTGCCAGCAGACCCCAAGATGGGTCAACCGGGGAGCTGTTTTTA. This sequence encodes CASRPQDGSTGELFL.